The sequence of this T cell receptor (beta chain) was determined in a study of blood T cells in healthy people across ages. Notes on this clonotype: Its antigen is unknown.

The CDR3 is 16 residues long. CDR1 and CDR2 (germline): MGHRA, YSYEKL. The trim removed 4 bases at V and 4 bases at J, leaving 10 bases unmatched. Study-level points and caveats: More naive CD4+ cells and higher diversity marked long-lived donors relative to aged donors.

A second roughly 6 to 11 cycle PCR used barcoded and J-beta primers. TCRdb re-called the 5' RACE reads through MiXCR, storing one row per CDR3 protein. The top ten clones hold approximately 2% of a sample with 1.5 million to 2 million distinct CDR3 sequences, roughly 52% of them seen once. This TCR came from a woman between 35 and 50 years old in good health. This chain joins TRBV4-1 and TRBJ2-4; 7 nucleotides match TRBD1. The sample taken for sequencing was blood. The CDR3 DNA follows: TGCGCCAGCAGCCCTTATGGGACAGTCCTAAAAAACATTCAGTACTTC. Translation: CASSPYGTVLKNIQYF.